A single sample gave rise to the 9 T cell receptor beta chains below, sequenced in a study of molecular identifiers for immune sequencing clone quantification. TCRdb analysed the PCR reads with MiXCR anew, one entry per CDR3 protein. The repertoire holds approximately 54,000 distinct CDR3 sequences, 25% seen once, with under 2% in the top ten. The material sequenced was naive CD8+ T cells from blood, with Jurkat cell RNA spiked in. Indicated subset: FACS-sorted CD8+CD4-CCR7+CD45RA+ naive T cells. These receptors all stem from a human donor in good health. Some libraries in this study had Jurkat cell RNA spiked in.

This clonotype was picked up many times. This sequence joins TRBV15 and TRBJ2-5; D is uncertain. V was shortened by 6 bases and J by 4 bases, with 15 bases between the two germline ends. CDR3 length equals 14 residues. The V gene's germline CDR1 is LNHNV and CDR2 YYDKDF (reference sequence). The CDR3 sequence: CATRPLVLAETQYF. The CDR3 DNA is TGTGCCACCAGGCCCTTGGTGTTAGCAGAGACCCAGTACTTC.

For the CDR3, the DNA is TGTGCCAGCAGCCCCCGACAGGGCCGTGGGTACAAGCAGTACTTC. Encoded protein: CASSPRQGRGYKQYF. The rearrangement uses TRBV21-1 and TRBJ2-7; TRBD1, as called in the table, went unchecked against the DNA. TRBV21-1 counts as a pseudogene. The CDR3 totals 15 residues.

Notes on this clonotype: A junction boundary mismatches the germline segment, possibly from a read error. The chain joins TRBV4-1 to TRBJ1-6, with D unclear. Germline V gives CDR1 MGHRA, CDR2 YSYEKL. CDR3 length: 14 residues. DNA of the CDR3: TGCGCCCGCAGCCAAATTTCCGCGGCTTCACCCCTCCACTTT. Its protein is CARSQISAASPLHF.

Worth noting for this clonotype: Being one base from a much bigger clone, this may be a read error. V is TRBV3-1 and J is TRBJ2-1, with TRBD2 as a possible D gene (6 bases). The germline gives CDR1 LGHDT, CDR2 YNNKEL (reference sequence). This CDR3 contains 18 residues. In DNA, the CDR3 is TGTGCCAGCAGCCAAGATCTGTCAGGGAGGAGCTCCTACAATGAGCAGTCCTTC. Protein product: CASSQDLSGRSSYNEQSF.

Worth noting for this clonotype: A clone one base away is much larger, so this may be a read error. This chain connects TRBV7-8 to TRBJ2-7; D is undetermined. CDR3 length equals 13 residues. Germline values: CDR1 SGHVS, CDR2 FQNEAQ. CDR3: CASCLALSYEQYF. The DNA of the CDR3 is TGTGCCAGCTGCTTAGCACTCTCCTACGAGCAGTACTTC.

This clonotype was recorded at least ten times. The rearrangement joins TRBV2 to TRBJ1-5, with D tentatively TRBD1 (5 bases). This CDR3 comprises 15 residues. V lost 6 bases and J lost 0, with 12 bases in between. In germline, CDR1 is SNHLY, CDR2 FYNNEI. CDR3 sequence (DNA): TGTGCCAGCAGCGGGACGGATAATAGCAATCAGCCCCAGCATTTT. This encodes CASSGTDNSNQPQHF.

This clonotype was seen many times. The rearrangement joins TRBV29-1 to TRBJ2-7; 9 positions match TRBD1. This CDR3 spans 15 amino acids. Germline loops: CDR1 SQVTM, CDR2 ANQGSEA. The trim removed 6 bases at V and 2 bases at J, leaving 11 bases unmatched. CDR3 residues: CSVLETGGLTYEQYF. In DNA, the CDR3 is TGCAGCGTCCTAGAAACAGGGGGCCTGACCTACGAGCAGTACTTC.

Many counts were recorded for this clonotype. The CDR3 loop is CASSLSVGQREQYF. The DNA of the CDR3 is TGTGCCAGCAGCCTGAGTGTGGGACAGCGGGAGCAGTACTTC. The rearrangement joins TRBV28 to TRBJ2-7; the match to TRBD1 covers 7 bases. J lost 7 bases, V lost 6 bases, and 12 bases had no gene match. Germline-derived CDR1 and CDR2 are MDHEN and SYDVKM. CDR3 size: 14 residues.

A remark on this clonotype: This may stem from a read error, because a much larger clone lies one nucleotide away. CDR3 sequence: CASSLSGQPSSYEQYF. The CDR3, as DNA: TGTGCCAGCAGCCTATCCGGACAGCCAAGCTCCTACGAGCAGTACTTC. The J gene is TRBJ2-7, the V gene TRBV7-9, with a possible D match to TRBD1 (6 bases). This CDR3 is 16 amino acids long. V was clipped by 5 bases and J by 0 bases, with 17 bases between them. Germline V gene lookup returns CDR1 SEHNR and CDR2 FQNEAQ (reference sequence). Combining the CDR3 with reference TRBV7-9 and TRBJ2-7 gives the whole variable domain DTGVSQNPRHKITKRGQNVTFRCDPISEHNRLYWYRQTLGQGPEFLTYFQNEAQLEKSRLLSDRFSAERPKGSFSTLEIQRTEQGDSAMYLCASSLSGQPSSYEQYFGPGTRLTVT.